This T cell receptor beta chain was identified during a study of shared clonotypes between healthy human individuals. Germline loops: CDR1 LNHDA, CDR2 SQIVND (reference sequence). CDR3 length equals 14 residues. Trimming removed 4 bases from V and 2 bases from J; junction bases left unmatched: 3. Clones were sequenced by immunoSEQ multiplex PCR, and TCRdb holds only the in-frame ones, with some missing. This sample yields about 580,000 clones, of which roughly 98% are seen a single time; 0.25% to 0.35% belongs to the top ten. Naive CD8 cells comprised CD45RO-negative, CCR7-positively selected cells, excluding terminally differentiated effector memory CD45RA+ cells.

The chain is built from TRBV19 and TRBJ2-7; TRBD2 matches at 9 bases. The sequenced sample consisted of naive CD8+ T cells sorted from blood. The TCR sequence derives from a young man in good health. For the CDR3, the DNA is TGTGCCAGTAGTACGACTAGCGGTACCTACGAGCAGTACTTC. Amino acid sequence: CASSTTSGTYEQYF.